This T cell receptor beta chain was sequenced for a study of neurological immune-mediated disorders. Study findings and constraints: Expanded clones shared no CDR3 amino acid sequences across subjects, suggesting private repertoires in all groups.

Stated time point: longitudinal time-point 3. 2 million PBMCs stored at -80 C were the source of the unsorted libraries. The method for making cDNA was 5'RACE, and it used 10-nucleotide random UMIs. One entry per CDR3 protein results from TCRdb running MiXCR on the 5' RACE reads. Of tens of thousands of distinct CDR3 sequences listed, about 13% are singletons. The CDR3 totals 14 residues. Germline loops: CDR1 SGDLS, CDR2 YYNGEE. The V gene lost 2 bases and the J gene lost 4 bases, with 11 bases spanning the gap. This clonotype was detected many times. The antigen remains undetermined. The clonotype was recovered from a male donor with HTLV-1-associated myelopathy (HAM/TSP). Material: PBMCs. The chain couples TRBV9 to TRBJ2-3; D possibly corresponds to TRBD2 (6 bases). CDR3 region: CASSVRLGADTQYF. The CDR3 DNA reads as TGTGCCAGCAGCGTCCGACTAGGGGCAGATACGCAGTATTTT.